Listed below are T cell receptor beta chains from one sample, sequenced in a study of T cell repertoires in cytomegalovirus infection. TCRdb reanalysed the reads using MiXCR and keeps one entry per CDR3 protein. The table records around 440,000 distinct CDR3 sequences, around 10% of them present only once. Source material: PBMCs. The source is a human donor in good health (CMV status not recorded). Some clones in this sample may be carry-over from other donors' samples. The CDR3 runs from the conserved cysteine through the conserved F or W. Each record gives: V gene, D gene, clone size, J gene, CDR3 protein, CDR3 DNA. A D gene is named only where the DNA matches it firmly. Clone size is not always given. Where it is, it says once, few, many or a class for expanded clones.

TRBV11-3	-	many	TRBJ2-2	CASSLGFGANTGELFF	TGTGCCAGCAGCTTAGGATTCGGGGCGAACACCGGGGAGCTGTTTTTT
TRBV7-3	TRBD1	many	TRBJ2-2	CASSTTGGGTGELFF	TGTGCCAGCAGCACGACAGGGGGCGGCACCGGGGAGCTGTTTTTT
TRBV4-1	-	many	TRBJ1-1	CASSSPLRDTEAFF	TGCGCCAGCAGCTCGCCCCTCCGTGACACTGAAGCTTTCTTT
TRBV6-1	-	few	TRBJ1-1	CASRDRQGYTEAFF	TGTGCCAGTAGGGACCGGCAGGGGTACACTGAAGCTTTCTTT
TRBV18	-	-	TRBJ2-7	CASSPPSGRGGEQYF	TGTGCCAGCTCACCACCTTCGGGAAGGGGTGGCGAGCAGTACTTC
TRBV28	-	once	TRBJ2-7	CASQVQGWEQYF	TGTGCCAGCCAAGTTCAGGGTTGGGAGCAGTACTTC
TRBV7-2	-	many	TRBJ2-5	CASSLGVVETQYF	TGTGCCAGCAGCTTAGGTGTGGTAGAGACCCAGTACTTC
TRBV10-3	TRBD1	-	TRBJ1-2	CAITGTANYGYTF	TGTGCCATCACTGGGACAGCAAACTATGGCTACACCTTC
TRBV19	TRBD1	many	TRBJ1-3	CASSTQRGTDDYSGNTIYF	TGTGCCAGTAGTACACAACGGGGGACAGACGATTACTCTGGAAACACCATATATTTT
TRBV19	TRBD1	many	TRBJ2-1	CASSLPGTGSYNEQFF	TGTGCCAGTAGTCTCCCCGGGACAGGATCCTACAATGAGCAGTTCTTC
TRBV2	TRBD2	many	TRBJ2-1	CASSLFGLAGSNNEQFF	TGTGCCAGCAGTCTCTTTGGGCTAGCGGGTTCCAACAATGAGCAGTTCTTC